This T cell receptor beta chain was obtained from a study of naive and memory T cell subsets. Findings and limits, study-wide: Possibly reflecting memory cells re-expressing CD45RA, a few larger clonotypes occurred in naive repertoires, especially CD8.

Trimming shortened V by 3 bases and J by 0 bases, and 10 bases separated the two germline ends. Germline V gene lookup returns CDR1 SQVTM and CDR2 ANQGSEA. The CDR3 is 14 residues long. This clonotype was detected many times. As yet, its antigen is unknown. Two oligonucleotides, mixed equimolar, formed the beta constant-region primer covering TRBC1 and TRBC2. Ligated cDNA was amplified by four rounds of PCR with nested alpha and beta constant-region primers and SP2. Each CDR3 protein gets one entry after TCRdb re-called the UMI-ligation and nested PCR reads with MiXCR. The sample contains around 160,000 distinct CDR3 sequences, roughly 23% of which appear only once.

The chain joins TRBV29-1 to TRBJ2-3, with D hard to call. The material sequenced was naive CD4+ T cells from blood. The receptor was derived from a human donor in good health. Here the CDR3 reads CSVDRGVSTDTQYF. DNA of the CDR3: TGCAGCGTTGATCGTGGGGTTAGCACAGATACGCAGTATTTT.